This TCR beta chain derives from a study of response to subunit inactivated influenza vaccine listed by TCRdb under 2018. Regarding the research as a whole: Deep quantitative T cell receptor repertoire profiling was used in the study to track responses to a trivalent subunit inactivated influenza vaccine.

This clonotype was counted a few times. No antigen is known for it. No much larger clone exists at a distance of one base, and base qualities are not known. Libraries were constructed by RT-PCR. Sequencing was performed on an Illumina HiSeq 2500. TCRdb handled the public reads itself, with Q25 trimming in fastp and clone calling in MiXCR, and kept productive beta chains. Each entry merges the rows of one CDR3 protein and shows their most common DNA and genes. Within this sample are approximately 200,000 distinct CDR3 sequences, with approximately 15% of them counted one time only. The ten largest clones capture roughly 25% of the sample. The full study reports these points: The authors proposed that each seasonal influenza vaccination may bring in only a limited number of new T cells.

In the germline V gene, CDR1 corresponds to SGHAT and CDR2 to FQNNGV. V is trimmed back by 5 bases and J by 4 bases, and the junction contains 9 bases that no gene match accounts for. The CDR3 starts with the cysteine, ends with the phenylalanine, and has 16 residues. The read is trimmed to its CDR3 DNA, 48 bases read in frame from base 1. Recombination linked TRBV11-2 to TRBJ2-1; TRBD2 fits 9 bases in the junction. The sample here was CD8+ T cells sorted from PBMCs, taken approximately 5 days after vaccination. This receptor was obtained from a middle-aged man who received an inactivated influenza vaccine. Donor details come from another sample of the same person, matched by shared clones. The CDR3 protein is CASSPRLAETYNEQFF. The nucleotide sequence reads TGTGCCAGCAGCCCAAGACTAGCGGAGACTTACAATGAGCAGTTCTTC.